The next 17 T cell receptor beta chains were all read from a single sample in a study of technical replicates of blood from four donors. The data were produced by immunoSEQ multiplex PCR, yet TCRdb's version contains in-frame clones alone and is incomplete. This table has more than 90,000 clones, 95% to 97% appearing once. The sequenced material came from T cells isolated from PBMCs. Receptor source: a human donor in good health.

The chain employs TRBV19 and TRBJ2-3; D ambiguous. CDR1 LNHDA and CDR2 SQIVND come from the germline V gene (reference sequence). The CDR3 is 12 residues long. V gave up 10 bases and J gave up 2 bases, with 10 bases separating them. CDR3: CATLSYTDTQYF. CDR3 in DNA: TGTGCCACCCTGTCCTACACAGATACGCAGTATTTT.

CDR3 in amino acids: CASSRDRAIYNEQFF. As DNA, the CDR3 is TGTGCCAGCAGCCGTGACAGGGCCATCTACAATGAGCAGTTCTTC. V and J are TRBV6-5 and TRBJ2-1, with TRBD1 matching over 7 bases. V dropped 6 bases and J dropped 3; count of bases not matched to a gene: 8. This CDR3 has 15 amino acids. Germline V gene sequence: CDR1 MNHEY, CDR2 SVGAGI.

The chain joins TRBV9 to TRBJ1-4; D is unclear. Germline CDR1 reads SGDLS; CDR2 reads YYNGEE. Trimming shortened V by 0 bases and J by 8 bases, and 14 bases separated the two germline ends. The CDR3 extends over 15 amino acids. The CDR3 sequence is CASSVGAQSGEKLFF. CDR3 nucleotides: TGTGCCAGCAGCGTAGGGGCACAGTCGGGGGAAAAACTGTTTTTT.

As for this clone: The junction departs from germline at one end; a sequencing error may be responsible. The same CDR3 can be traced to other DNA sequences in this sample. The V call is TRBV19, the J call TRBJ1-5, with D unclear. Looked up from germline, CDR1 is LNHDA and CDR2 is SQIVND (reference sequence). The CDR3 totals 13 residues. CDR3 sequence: CASARGHNQPQHF. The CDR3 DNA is TGTGCCAGTGCGCGCGGCCACAATCAGCCCCAACATTTT.

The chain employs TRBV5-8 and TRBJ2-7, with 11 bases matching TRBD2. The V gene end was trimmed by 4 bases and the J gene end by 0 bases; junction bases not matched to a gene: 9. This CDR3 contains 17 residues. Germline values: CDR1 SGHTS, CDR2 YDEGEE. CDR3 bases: TGTGCCAGCAGCGAAACTAGCGGGAGTTTCCCCTCCTACGAGCAGTACTTC. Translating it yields CASSETSGSFPSYEQYF.

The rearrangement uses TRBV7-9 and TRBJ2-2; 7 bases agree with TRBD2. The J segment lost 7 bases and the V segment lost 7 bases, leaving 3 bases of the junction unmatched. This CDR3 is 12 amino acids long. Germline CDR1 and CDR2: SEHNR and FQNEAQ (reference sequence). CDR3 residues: CASMSGGGELFF. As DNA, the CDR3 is TGTGCCAGCATGTCGGGGGGCGGGGAGCTGTTTTTT.

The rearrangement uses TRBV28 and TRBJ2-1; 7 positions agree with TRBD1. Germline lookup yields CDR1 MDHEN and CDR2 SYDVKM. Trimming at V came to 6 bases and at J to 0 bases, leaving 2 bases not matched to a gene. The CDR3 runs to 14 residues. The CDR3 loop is CASRGTASYNEQFF. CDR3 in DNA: TGTGCCAGCAGGGGGACAGCCTCCTACAATGAGCAGTTCTTC.

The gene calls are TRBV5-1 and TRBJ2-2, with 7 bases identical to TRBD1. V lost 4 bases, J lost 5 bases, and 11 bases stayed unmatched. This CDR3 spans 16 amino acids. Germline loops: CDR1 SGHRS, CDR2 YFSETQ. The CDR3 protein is CASSLLGTAKTGELFF. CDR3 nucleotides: TGCGCCAGCAGCCTGCTCGGGACAGCTAAAACCGGGGAGCTGTTTTTT.

The DNA of the CDR3 is TGTGCCAGTAGTACTAACACAGGGTACACTGAAGCTTTCTTT. Amino acids: CASSTNTGYTEAFF. The chain combines TRBV19 with TRBJ1-1, with a weak D call TRBD1 (6 bases). Germline values: CDR1 LNHDA, CDR2 SQIVND (reference sequence). V shed 4 bases and J shed 3 bases, with 12 bases lying between them. The CDR3 covers 14 residues.

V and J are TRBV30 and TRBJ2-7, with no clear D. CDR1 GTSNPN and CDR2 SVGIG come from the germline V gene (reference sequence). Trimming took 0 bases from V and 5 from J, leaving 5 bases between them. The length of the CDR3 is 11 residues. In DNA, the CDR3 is TGTGCCTGGAGTGTAAACAACGAGCAGTACTTC. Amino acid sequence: CAWSVNNEQYF. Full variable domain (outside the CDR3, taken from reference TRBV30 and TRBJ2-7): SQTIHQWPATLVQPVGSPLSLECTVEGTSNPNLYWYRQAAGRGLQLLFYSVGIGQISSEVPQNLSASRPQDRQFILSSKKLLLSDSGFYLCAWSVNNEQYFGPGTRLTVT.

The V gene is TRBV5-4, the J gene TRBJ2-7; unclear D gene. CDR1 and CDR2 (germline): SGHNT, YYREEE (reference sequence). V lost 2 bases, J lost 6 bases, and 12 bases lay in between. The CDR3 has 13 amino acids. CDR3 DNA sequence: TGTGCCAGCAGCTTAACGAGGTACTCCGAGCAGTACTTC. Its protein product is CASSLTRYSEQYF.

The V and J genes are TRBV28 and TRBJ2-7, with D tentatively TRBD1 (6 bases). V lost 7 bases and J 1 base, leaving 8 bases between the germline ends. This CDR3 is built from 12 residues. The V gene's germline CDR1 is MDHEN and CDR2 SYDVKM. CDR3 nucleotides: TGTGCCAGCACCAGGGGATCCTACGAGCAGTACTTC. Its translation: CASTRGSYEQYF.

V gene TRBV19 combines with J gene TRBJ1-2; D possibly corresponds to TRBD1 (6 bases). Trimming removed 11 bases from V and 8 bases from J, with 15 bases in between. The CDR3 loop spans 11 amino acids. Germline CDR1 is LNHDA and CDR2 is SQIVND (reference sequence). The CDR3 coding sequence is TGTGCCGCCTTCGACAGGTTCGGCTACACCTTC. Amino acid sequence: CAAFDRFGYTF.

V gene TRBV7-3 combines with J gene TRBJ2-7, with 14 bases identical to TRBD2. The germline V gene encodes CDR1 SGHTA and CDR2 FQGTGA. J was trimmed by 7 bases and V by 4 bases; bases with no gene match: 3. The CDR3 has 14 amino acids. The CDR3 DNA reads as TGTGCCAGCAGCTCGGGACTAGCGGGAGCGGAGCAGTACTTC. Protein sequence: CASSSGLAGAEQYF.

CDR3 protein: CASSSKQQLNTEAFF. CDR3 sequence (DNA): TGTGCCAGCAGTTCTAAACAGCAACTGAACACTGAAGCTTTCTTT. This chain uses TRBV6-6 with TRBJ1-1; D gene unclear. Germline V CDR1 and CDR2: MNHNY, SVGAGI (reference sequence). Trimming stripped 4 bases from V and 0 bases from J, with 12 bases between. This CDR3 spans 15 amino acids.

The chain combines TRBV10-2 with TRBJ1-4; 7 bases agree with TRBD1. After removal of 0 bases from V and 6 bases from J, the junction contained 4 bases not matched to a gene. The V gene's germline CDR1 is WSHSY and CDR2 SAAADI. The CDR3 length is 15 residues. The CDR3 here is CASSESRQGDEKLFF. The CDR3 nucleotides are TGCGCCAGCAGTGAGTCGCGTCAGGGGGATGAAAAACTGTTTTTT.

The CDR3 region is CASSLDREVEKLFF. CDR3 nucleotides: TGTGCCAGCAGTTTGGACAGGGAGGTAGAAAAACTGTTTTTT. The gene calls are TRBV28 and TRBJ1-4; 8 nucleotides agree with TRBD1. The CDR3 has 14 amino acids. Germline V lookup: CDR1 MDHEN, CDR2 SYDVKM. J lost 8 bases, V lost 3 bases, and 5 bases had no gene match.